Listed below are T cell receptor beta chains from one sample, sequenced in a study of T cell repertoires in cytomegalovirus infection. TCRdb re-analysed the reads in MiXCR, keeping a single row per CDR3 protein. The repertoire holds hundreds of thousands of distinct CDR3 sequences, with 30% to 40% as singletons. For these TCRs, the target antigens are not known. This material consisted of cultured PBMCs, taken from culture after CMV antigen stimulation. The origin of the receptors is a human donor in good health (CMV status not recorded). Some clones in this sample may be carry-over from other donors' samples. Each CDR3 is given with its conserved first and last residue. The D gene is left open where the match is weak. Clone size, where shown, is once, few, many, or a class for clones that have expanded.

TRBV2	.	.	TRBJ2-6	TGTGCCAGCCGTTGGGGGGTGTTGGGGACGTCTGGGGCCAACGTCCTGACTTTC	CASRWGVLGTSGANVLTF
TRBV20-1	.	.	TRBJ2-7	TGCAGTGCTAGAAGTCCCAACAAAGACTACGAGCAGTACTTC	CSARSPNKDYEQYF
TRBV7-2	many	TRBD1	TRBJ2-7	TGTGCCAGCAGCTTCCTGGACAGGGATGGCGAGCAGTACTTC	CASSFLDRDGEQYF
TRBV2	.	.	TRBJ1-1	TGTGCCAGCCTCCCACGGACGGGGAACACTGAAGCTTTCTTT	CASLPRTGNTEAFF
TRBV6-6	.	.	TRBJ2-1	TGTGCCAGCAGTTCCCCTTTAGCAACCCCTTACAATGAGCAGTTCTTC	CASSSPLATPYNEQFF
TRBV7-2	.	TRBD2	TRBJ2-1	TGTGCCAGCAGCCAAATAGCGGGGGGGCCTGAGCAGTTCTTC	CASSQIAGGPEQFF
TRBV7-2	.	TRBD2	TRBJ2-1	TGTGCCAGCAGCTATGCCGGGACTAGCGGAAAAAATGAGCAGTTCTTC	CASSYAGTSGKNEQFF
TRBV7-9	.	.	TRBJ2-4	TGTGCCAGCAGCTATGACGGTACTCAAAACATTCAGTACTTC	CASSYDGTQNIQYF
TRBV5-4	once	TRBD2	TRBJ2-3	TGTGCCAGCAACCGACTAGGGAGGGGTCAAGGAGATACGCAGTATTTT	CASNRLGRGQGDTQYF
TRBV11-2	few	.	TRBJ1-2	TGTGCCAGCAGCTTAGGGCCTTCTACTAACTATGGCTACACCTTC	CASSLGPSTNYGYTF
TRBV7-2	.	.	TRBJ2-7	TGTGCCAGCAGCTTAGTTTTTTCCGCCGAGCAGTACTTC	CASSLVFSAEQYF
TRBV7-8	many	TRBD1	TRBJ1-2	TGTGCCAGCAGCTTAGGGTTGACAGGGGGCACTGAACCGTATGGCTACACCTTC	CASSLGLTGGTEPYGYTF
TRBV11-2	few	.	TRBJ2-1	TGTGCCAGCAGCGTAGGGCCGGGGATATTGTTCTACAATGAGCAGTTCTTC	CASSVGPGILFYNEQFF
TRBV7-2	many	.	TRBJ2-7	TGTGCCAGCAGCTTCGGGACACGATCCTACGAGCAGTACTTC	CASSFGTRSYEQYF
TRBV7-2	.	TRBD2	TRBJ2-5	TGTGCCAGCACCCATCGCGCGGGGGGCGGGGGAGAGACCCAGTACTTC	CASTHRAGGGGETQYF
TRBV27	.	.	TRBJ2-7	TGTGCCAGCAGTAAACTGGGTTACGAGCAGTACTTC	CASSKLGYEQYF
TRBV2	many	.	TRBJ1-6	TGTGCCAGCAGTGATGGAACAGGGTCGCATTCACCCCTCCACTTT	CASSDGTGSHSPLHF
TRBV7-2	many	.	TRBJ1-1	TGTGCCAGCAGCTTAGAGAGGAAGGGGACTGAAGCTTTCTTT	CASSLERKGTEAFF
TRBV7-6	few	.	TRBJ2-7	TGTGCCAGCAGTCCCCGCTTCCGGACAGCGAACTACGAGCAGTACTTC	CASSPRFRTANYEQYF
TRBV7-9	.	.	TRBJ2-5	TGTGCCAGCAGCTTACGGGCAGACCAAGAGACCCAGTACTTC	CASSLRADQETQYF
TRBV7-2	many	.	TRBJ1-6	TGTGCCAGCAGCCAGGCCGGTTTGAATAATTCACCCCTCCACTTT	CASSQAGLNNSPLHF
TRBV2	.	TRBD2	TRBJ2-1	TGTGCCAGCAGACTAGCGGGGAATGAGCAGTTCTTC	CASRLAGNEQFF
TRBV11-2	few	TRBD1	TRBJ1-1	TGTGCCAGCAGCATCCTAGACAGGGTGAACACTGAAGCTTTCTTT	CASSILDRVNTEAFF
TRBV7-9	few	.	TRBJ2-1	TGTGCCAGCAGTCCCGAAGCTAGAAATGCCTACAATGAGCAGTTCTTC	CASSPEARNAYNEQFF
TRBV28	.	.	TRBJ1-2	TGTGCCAGCAGTACCCTTACAGGAAACTATGGCTACACCTTC	CASSTLTGNYGYTF
TRBV2	.	.	TRBJ1-1	TGTGCCAGCAGTGATAGGGTTACGAACACTGAAGCTTTCTTT	CASSDRVTNTEAFF
TRBV7-8	many	TRBD1	TRBJ1-5	TGTGCCAGCAGCTCCGGACAGGGCTATAGCAATCAGCCCCAGCATTTT	CASSSGQGYSNQPQHF
TRBV6-2/TRBV6-3	.	.	TRBJ2-7	TGTGCCAGCACTAGGACCGAAAGGGACGAGCAGTACTTC	CASTRTERDEQYF
TRBV4-1	few	.	TRBJ2-5	TGCGCCAGCGCCGGGCGGAGCCCCTCAGAGACCCAGTACTTC	CASAGRSPSETQYF
TRBV7-9	few	.	TRBJ1-5	TGTGCCAGCAGCCCGGGACAAGGCAGTTATCAGCCCCAGCATTTT	CASSPGQGSYQPQHF
TRBV7-6	.	.	TRBJ2-1	TGTGCCAGCAGCTTAGCGGGACCAAACTCCTACAATGAGCAGTTCTTC	CASSLAGPNSYNEQFF
TRBV7-2	.	.	TRBJ2-4	TGTGCCAGCAGCTTAAAGGGACAGGTGGCGGGGGACATTCAGTACTTC	CASSLKGQVAGDIQYF
TRBV30	few	.	TRBJ1-1	TGTGCCTGGAGTGTACTGTATTGGGACCCGAACACTGAAGCTTTCTTT	CAWSVLYWDPNTEAFF
TRBV11-2	few	.	TRBJ1-1	TGTGCCAGCAGCCCGAGGAGGGGGGGGAGGACTGAAGCTTTCTTT	CASSPRRGGRTEAFF
TRBV6-5	.	.	TRBJ2-1	TGTGCCAGCAGTTACTCGGGGGGTCTCTACAGGGAGCAGTTCTTC	CASSYSGGLYREQFF
TRBV5-4	many	.	TRBJ1-1	TGTGCCAGCAGCAGGCCCGACGGGAACACTGAAGCTTTCTTT	CASSRPDGNTEAFF
TRBV7-2	many	TRBD2	TRBJ2-7	TGTGCCAGCAGCTCCGGTTCGGGACTAGCCTACGAGCAGTACTTC	CASSSGSGLAYEQYF
TRBV27	.	TRBD2	TRBJ2-7	TGTGCCAGCAGAACCGGGACTAGCGGCTACGAGCAGTACTTC	CASRTGTSGYEQYF
TRBV7-8	few	TRBD2	TRBJ2-3	TGTGCCAGCAGCTCTGGCCGAAGACTAGCGGGGGTTACAGATACGCAGTATTTT	CASSSGRRLAGVTDTQYF
TRBV4-2	few	TRBD1	TRBJ1-3	TGTGCCAGCAGCCAGCTGGACAGGGAGGAAAACACCATATATTTT	CASSQLDREENTIYF
TRBV7-9	.	TRBD1	TRBJ2-1	TGTGCCAGCAGCTTAGCCTTAGACAGGGGGAATTGGTACAATGAGCAGTTCTTC	CASSLALDRGNWYNEQFF